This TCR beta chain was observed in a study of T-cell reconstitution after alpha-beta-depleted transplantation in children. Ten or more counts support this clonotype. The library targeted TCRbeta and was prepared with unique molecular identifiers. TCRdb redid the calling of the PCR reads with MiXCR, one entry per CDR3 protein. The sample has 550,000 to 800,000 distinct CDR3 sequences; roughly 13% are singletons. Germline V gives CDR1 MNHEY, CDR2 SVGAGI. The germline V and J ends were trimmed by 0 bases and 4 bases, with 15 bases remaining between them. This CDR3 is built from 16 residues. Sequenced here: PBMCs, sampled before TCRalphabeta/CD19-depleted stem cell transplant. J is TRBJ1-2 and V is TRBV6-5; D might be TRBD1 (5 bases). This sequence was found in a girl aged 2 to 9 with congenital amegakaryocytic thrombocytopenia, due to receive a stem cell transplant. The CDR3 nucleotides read TGTGCCAGCAGTTACTCGAGCAGGGCAGGGATCTATGGCTACACCTTC. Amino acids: CASSYSSRAGIYGYTF.